The rows below give T cell receptor beta chains drawn from one sample of a study of identical twins. Each CDR3 protein gets one entry after TCRdb re-called the 5' RACE reads with MiXCR. The sample lists 140,000 to 150,000 distinct CDR3 sequences, roughly 3.5% occurring once. Sequencing input: memory T cells sorted from blood. The receptor source for this set is a man between 18 and 35 years old in good health. Each CDR3 is given with its conserved first and last residue. Each record gives: V gene, J gene, CDR3 protein.

v_gene: TRBV10-3
j_gene: TRBJ1-2
CDR3aa: CAIRDVDRVGYTF

v_gene: TRBV5-1
j_gene: TRBJ2-3
CDR3aa: CASSSGLAGGPLTDTQYF

v_gene: TRBV6-1
j_gene: TRBJ2-3
CDR3aa: CASSTRSWEDTQYF

v_gene: TRBV12-3/TRBV12-4
j_gene: TRBJ2-4
CDR3aa: CASSDRGAKNIQYF

v_gene: TRBV7-6
j_gene: TRBJ1-4
CDR3aa: CASSRRQGWEKLFF

v_gene: TRBV5-1
j_gene: TRBJ2-3
CDR3aa: CASSALAAGDTQYF

v_gene: TRBV7-8
j_gene: TRBJ2-1
CDR3aa: CASSSARTVTGNEQFF

v_gene: TRBV20-1
j_gene: TRBJ2-1
CDR3aa: CSARIEGTSGRYNEQFF

v_gene: TRBV4-3
j_gene: TRBJ2-7
CDR3aa: CASSHQRGGWLLVEQYF

v_gene: TRBV4-2
j_gene: TRBJ2-3
CDR3aa: CASSQDGSTDTQYF

v_gene: TRBV12-3/TRBV12-4
j_gene: TRBJ2-2
CDR3aa: CASSLAGDPGELFF

v_gene: TRBV5-5
j_gene: TRBJ2-1
CDR3aa: CASSLARLAGGAYNEQFF

v_gene: TRBV9
j_gene: TRBJ2-2
CDR3aa: CASSVGGDITGELFF

v_gene: TRBV5-1
j_gene: TRBJ2-5
CDR3aa: CASSLTGGETQYF

v_gene: TRBV12-5
j_gene: TRBJ2-3
CDR3aa: CASGWTSGNPRVADTQYF

v_gene: TRBV3-1
j_gene: TRBJ2-7
CDR3aa: CASSLSGQSYEQYF

v_gene: TRBV20-1
j_gene: TRBJ2-1
CDR3aa: CSAPETDYNEQFF

v_gene: TRBV20-1
j_gene: TRBJ2-1
CDR3aa: CSARASALALNEQFF

v_gene: TRBV10-3
j_gene: TRBJ2-1
CDR3aa: CAISNRDRGPLNEQFF

v_gene: TRBV12-3/TRBV12-4
j_gene: TRBJ2-1
CDR3aa: CASSNLAENYNEQFF

v_gene: TRBV2
j_gene: TRBJ1-4
CDR3aa: CASSATGLREKLFF

v_gene: TRBV6-2/TRBV6-3
j_gene: TRBJ2-1
CDR3aa: CASRTWTSSYNEQFF

v_gene: TRBV28
j_gene: TRBJ2-4
CDR3aa: CASSQGLAGRNIQYF

v_gene: TRBV27
j_gene: TRBJ2-6
CDR3aa: CASSFGHHSGANVLTF

v_gene: TRBV20-1
j_gene: TRBJ2-7
CDR3aa: CSAAGTGVYEQYF

v_gene: TRBV3-1
j_gene: TRBJ2-4
CDR3aa: CASSQERTGLFLAKNIQYF

v_gene: TRBV7-6
j_gene: TRBJ2-3
CDR3aa: CASSLRQPTDTQYF